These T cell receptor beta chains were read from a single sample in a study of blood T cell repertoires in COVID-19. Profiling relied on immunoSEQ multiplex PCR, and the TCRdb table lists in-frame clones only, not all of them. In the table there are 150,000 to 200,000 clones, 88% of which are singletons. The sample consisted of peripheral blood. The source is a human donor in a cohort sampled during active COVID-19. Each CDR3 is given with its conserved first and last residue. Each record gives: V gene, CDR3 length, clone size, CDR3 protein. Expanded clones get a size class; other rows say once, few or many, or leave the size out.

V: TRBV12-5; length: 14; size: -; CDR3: CASGLSTSGGGYTF
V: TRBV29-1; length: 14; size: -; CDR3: CSALAGEHTGELFF
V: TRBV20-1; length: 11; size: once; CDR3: CTIAGTYEQYF
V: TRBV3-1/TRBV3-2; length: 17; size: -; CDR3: CASSHLSGSFATDTQYF
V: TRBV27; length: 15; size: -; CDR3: CASSLGGQGFYEQYF
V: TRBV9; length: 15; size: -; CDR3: CASSVTSGMEDEQFF
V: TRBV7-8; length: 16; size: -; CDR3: CASSLGPGSGTGELFF
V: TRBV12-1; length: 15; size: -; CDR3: CASSTKDRKSYEQYF
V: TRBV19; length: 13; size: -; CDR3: CASSPAGGGEQFF
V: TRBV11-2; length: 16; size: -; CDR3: CASSLVSGTSGDTQYF
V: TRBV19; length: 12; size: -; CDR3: CASSIRNTEAFF
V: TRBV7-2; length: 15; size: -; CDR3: CASSFAGGTGNTIYF
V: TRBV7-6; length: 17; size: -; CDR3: CASSPSQRTGSNSPLHF
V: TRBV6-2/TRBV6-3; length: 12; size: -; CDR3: CASSYRGHGYTF
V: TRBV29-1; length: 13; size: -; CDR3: CSVVIGGTYEQYF
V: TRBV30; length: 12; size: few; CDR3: CAWSTGSQPQHF
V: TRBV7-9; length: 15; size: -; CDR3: CASSQGLWFGNTIYF
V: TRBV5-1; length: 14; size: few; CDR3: CASSLSGSSYEQYF
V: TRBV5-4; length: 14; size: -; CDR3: CASSLAVNNSPLHF
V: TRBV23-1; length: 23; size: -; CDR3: CASISGTMGQGINGSSYNSPLHF
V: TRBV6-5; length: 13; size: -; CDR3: CASIVEGDNEQYF
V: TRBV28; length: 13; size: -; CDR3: CASSSQTWQPQHF
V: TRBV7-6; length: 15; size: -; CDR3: CASSRDSHSGNTIYF
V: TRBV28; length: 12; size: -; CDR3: CASSSADQPQHF
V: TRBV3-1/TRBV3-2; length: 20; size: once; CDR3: CASSQDWGHRASGGREKLFF
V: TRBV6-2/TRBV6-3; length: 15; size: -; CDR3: CASSPGIHSPYEQYF
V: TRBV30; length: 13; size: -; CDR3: CAWSGGLYTEAFF
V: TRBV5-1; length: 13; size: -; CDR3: CASSPGTSTEQYF
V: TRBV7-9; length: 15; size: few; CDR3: CASSLATTVNYGYTF
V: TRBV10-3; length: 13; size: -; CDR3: CAISEVGAQPQHF
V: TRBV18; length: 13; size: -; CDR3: CASSPASGYEQYF
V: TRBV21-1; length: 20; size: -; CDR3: CASSKAPRRPSIYSNQPQHF
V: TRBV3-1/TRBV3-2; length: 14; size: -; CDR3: CASSQEVRAWGYTF
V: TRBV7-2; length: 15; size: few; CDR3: CASSQGQGKNYGYTF
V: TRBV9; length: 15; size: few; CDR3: CASSVGGQGNSPLHF
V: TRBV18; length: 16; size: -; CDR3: CASSPPTGGVVTEAFF
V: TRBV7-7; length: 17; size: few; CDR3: CASSLGLGTSGYNEQFF
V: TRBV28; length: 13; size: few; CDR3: CASIGWERSPLHF
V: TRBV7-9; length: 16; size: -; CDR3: CASSLLAGGRNNEQFF
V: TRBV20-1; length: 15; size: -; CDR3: CSASLRTGEIDEQFF